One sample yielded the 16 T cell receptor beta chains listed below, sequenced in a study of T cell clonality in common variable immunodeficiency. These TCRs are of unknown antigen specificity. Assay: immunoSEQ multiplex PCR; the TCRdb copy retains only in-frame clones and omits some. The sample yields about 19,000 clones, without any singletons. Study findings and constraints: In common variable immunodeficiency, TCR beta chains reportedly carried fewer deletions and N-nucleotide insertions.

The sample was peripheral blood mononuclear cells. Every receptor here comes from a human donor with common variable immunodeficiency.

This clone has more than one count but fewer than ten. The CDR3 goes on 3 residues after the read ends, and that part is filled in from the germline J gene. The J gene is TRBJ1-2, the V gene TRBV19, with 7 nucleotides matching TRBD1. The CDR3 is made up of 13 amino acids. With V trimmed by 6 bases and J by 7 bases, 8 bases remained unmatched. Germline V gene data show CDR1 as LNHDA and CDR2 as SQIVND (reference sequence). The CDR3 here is CASRRQGVGGYTF. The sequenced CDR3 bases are TGTGCCAGTAGGAGACAGGGAGTCGGTGGC.

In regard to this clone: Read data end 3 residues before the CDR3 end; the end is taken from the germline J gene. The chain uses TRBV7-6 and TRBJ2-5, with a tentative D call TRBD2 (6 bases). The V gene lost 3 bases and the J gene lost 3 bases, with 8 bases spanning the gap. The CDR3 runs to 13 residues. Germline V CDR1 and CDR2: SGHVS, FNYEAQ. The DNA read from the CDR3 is TGTGCCAGCAGCTTTAGCGGAGAAGAGACC. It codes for CASSFSGEET. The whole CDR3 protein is CASSFSGEETQYF.

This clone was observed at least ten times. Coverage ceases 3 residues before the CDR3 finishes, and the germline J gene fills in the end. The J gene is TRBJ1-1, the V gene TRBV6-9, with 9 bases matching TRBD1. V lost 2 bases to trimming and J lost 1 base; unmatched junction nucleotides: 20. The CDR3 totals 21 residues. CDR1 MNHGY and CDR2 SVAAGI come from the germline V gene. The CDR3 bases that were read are TGTGCCAGCAGTTATGAAGTAGTTGGACAGGGGTCGGGGGTGGCGAACACTGAA. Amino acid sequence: CASSYEVVGQGSGVANTE. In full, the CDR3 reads CASSYEVVGQGSGVANTEAFF.

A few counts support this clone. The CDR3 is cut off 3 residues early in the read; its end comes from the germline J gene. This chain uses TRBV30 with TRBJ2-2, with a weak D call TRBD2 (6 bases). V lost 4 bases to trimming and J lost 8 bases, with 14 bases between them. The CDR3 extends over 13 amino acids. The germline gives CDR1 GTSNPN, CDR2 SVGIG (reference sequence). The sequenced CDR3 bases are TGTGCCTGGATGATTGGGGGGTCAGGGGAG. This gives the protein CAWMIGGSGE. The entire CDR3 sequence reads CAWMIGGSGELFF.

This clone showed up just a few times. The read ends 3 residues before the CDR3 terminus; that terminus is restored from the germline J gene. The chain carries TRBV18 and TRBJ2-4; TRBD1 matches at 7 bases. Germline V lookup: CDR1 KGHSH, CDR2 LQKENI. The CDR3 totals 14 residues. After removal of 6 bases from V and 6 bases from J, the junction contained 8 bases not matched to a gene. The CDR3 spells CASSLRDSLNIQYF. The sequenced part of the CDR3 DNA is TGTGCCAGCTCCCTACGGGACAGTTTAAACATT.

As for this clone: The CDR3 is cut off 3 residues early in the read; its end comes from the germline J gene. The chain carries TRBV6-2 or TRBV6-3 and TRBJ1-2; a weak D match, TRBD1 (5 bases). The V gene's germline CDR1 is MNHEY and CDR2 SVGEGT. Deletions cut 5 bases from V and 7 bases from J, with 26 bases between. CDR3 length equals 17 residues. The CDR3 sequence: CASSNTDGRLVGGGYTF. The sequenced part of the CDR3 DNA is TGTGCCAGCAGTAACACGGACGGACGGTTAGTCGGGGGTGGC.

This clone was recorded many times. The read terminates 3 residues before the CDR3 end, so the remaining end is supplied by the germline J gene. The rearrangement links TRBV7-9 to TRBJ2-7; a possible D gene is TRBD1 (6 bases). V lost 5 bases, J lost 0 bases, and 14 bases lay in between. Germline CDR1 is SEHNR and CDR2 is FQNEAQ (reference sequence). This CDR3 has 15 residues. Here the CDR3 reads CASSSIDRPSYEQYF. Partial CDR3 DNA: TGTGCCAGCAGCAGCATAGACAGGCCCTCCTACGAG.

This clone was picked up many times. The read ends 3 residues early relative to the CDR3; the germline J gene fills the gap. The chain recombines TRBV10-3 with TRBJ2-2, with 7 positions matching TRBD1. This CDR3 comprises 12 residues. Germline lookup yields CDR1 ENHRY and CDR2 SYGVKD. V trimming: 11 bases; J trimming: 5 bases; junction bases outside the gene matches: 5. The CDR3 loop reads CAAQQGTGELFF. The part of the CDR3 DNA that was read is TGTGCCGCCCAACAGGGGACCGGGGAG.

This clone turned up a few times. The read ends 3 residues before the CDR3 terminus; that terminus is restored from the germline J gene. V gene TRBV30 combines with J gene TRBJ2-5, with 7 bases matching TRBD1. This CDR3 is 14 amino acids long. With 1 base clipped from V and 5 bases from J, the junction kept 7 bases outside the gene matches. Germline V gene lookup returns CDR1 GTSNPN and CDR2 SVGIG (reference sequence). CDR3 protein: CAWSGTGPLETQYF. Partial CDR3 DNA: TGTGCCTGGAGTGGGACAGGACCTCTCGAGACC.

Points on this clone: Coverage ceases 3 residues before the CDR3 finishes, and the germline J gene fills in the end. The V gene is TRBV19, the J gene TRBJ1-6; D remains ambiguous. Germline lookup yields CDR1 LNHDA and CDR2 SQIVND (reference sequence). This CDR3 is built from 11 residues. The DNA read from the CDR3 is TGTGCCAGTAGTTCCGTCGGGGCC. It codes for CASSSVGA. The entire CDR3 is CASSSVGALHF.

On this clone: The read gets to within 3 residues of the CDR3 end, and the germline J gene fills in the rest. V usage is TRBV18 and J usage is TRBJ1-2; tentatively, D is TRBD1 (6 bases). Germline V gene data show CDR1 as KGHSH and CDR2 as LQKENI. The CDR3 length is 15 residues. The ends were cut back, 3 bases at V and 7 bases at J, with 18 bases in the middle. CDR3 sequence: CASSPGGNSGAGYTF. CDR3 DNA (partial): TGTGCCAGCTCACCCGGTGGGAATTCAGGGGCTGGC.

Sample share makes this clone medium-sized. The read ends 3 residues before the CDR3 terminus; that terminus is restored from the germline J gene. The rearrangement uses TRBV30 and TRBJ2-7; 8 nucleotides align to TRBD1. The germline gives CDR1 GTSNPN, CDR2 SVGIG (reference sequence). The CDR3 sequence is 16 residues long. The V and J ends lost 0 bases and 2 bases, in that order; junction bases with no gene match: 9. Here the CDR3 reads CAWSVPPTGETYEQYF. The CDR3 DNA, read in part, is TGTGCCTGGAGTGTACCTCCGACAGGGGAAACCTACGAG.

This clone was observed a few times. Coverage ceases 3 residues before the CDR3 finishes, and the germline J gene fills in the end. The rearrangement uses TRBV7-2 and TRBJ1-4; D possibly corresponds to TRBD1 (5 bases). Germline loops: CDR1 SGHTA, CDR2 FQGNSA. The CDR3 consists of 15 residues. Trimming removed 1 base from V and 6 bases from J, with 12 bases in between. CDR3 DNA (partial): TGTGCCAGCAGCTTAGGAGGGGCGCGTTATGAAAAA. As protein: CASSLGGARYEK. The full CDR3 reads CASSLGGARYEKLFF.

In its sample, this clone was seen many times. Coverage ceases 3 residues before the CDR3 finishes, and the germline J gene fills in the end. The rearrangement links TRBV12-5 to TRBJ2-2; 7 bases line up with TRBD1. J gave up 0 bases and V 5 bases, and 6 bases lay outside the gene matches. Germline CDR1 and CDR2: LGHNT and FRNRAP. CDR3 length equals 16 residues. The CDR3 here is CASGPGDRANTGELFF. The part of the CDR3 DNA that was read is TGTGCTAGTGGTCCCGGGGACAGAGCGAACACCGGGGAG.

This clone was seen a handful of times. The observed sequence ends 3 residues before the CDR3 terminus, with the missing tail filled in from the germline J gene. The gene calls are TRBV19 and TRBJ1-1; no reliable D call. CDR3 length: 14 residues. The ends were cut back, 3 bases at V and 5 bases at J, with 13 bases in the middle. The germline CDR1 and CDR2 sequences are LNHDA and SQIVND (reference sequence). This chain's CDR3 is CASSIRVFGTEAFF. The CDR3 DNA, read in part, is TGTGCCAGTAGTATTAGAGTATTCGGGACTGAA.

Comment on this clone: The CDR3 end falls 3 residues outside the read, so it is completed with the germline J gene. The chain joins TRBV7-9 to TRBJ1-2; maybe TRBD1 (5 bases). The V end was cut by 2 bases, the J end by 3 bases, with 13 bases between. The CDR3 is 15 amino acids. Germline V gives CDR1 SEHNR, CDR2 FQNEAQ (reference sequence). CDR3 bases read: TGTGCCAGCAGCTTATTGAGAGGGGTTGACTATGGC. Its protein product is CASSLLRGVDYG. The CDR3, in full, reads CASSLLRGVDYGYTF.